The 23 T cell receptor beta chains listed next were all sequenced from one sample in a study of radiation and T cells in renal cell carcinoma (dated by TCRdb to the early 2020s). The library was made by the immunoSEQ multiplex PCR assay. In TCRdb, the immuneACCESS table is reduced to in-frame sequences with V and J assigned. These tables do not hold every clone; where another copy was compared, an unresolved V gene accounts for under half, and the others remain unexplained. Recorded for this sample are around 64,000 clones; around 78% of them occurred a single time. 7.3% of the sample is held by the ten biggest clonotypes. Sample time point, as interpreted from the label and publication: baseline pretreatment blood. Read against the paper, the sample's treatment or condition label means: 15 Gy SBRT to primary tumor, nephrectomy 4 weeks later. The sample in question was blood, obtained from a patient whose treatment included radiotherapy and nephrectomy. Source of these receptors: a man aged 55 to 70 with renal cell carcinoma.

CDR3 DNA: TGTGCCAGCAGCTCCTGGGGACAGGGGAGCGCTGAAGCTTTCTTT. Translating it yields CASSSWGQGSAEAFF. J is TRBJ1-1 and V is TRBV7-9, with 10 positions matching TRBD1. Germline V lookup: CDR1 SEHNR, CDR2 FQNEAQ (reference sequence). Trimming removed 4 bases from V and 6 bases from J; junction bases left unmatched: 8. This CDR3 has 15 residues.

The chain is built from TRBV30 and TRBJ1-5; D is perhaps TRBD1 (5 bases). With 2 bases removed from V and 0 bases from J, the gap between germline ends came to 11 bases. The CDR3 is 15 amino acids. Germline loops: CDR1 GTSNPN, CDR2 SVGIG (reference sequence). The CDR3 is CAWSRGGFSNQPQHF. CDR3 bases: TGTGCCTGGAGTAGGGGAGGGTTTAGCAATCAGCCCCAGCATTTT.

The chain joins TRBV10-3 to TRBJ2-7, with TRBD2 matching over 8 bases. This CDR3 has 14 residues. The germline CDR1 and CDR2 sequences are ENHRY and SYGVKD. J was trimmed by 6 bases and V by 2 bases; bases with no gene match: 6. The CDR3 region is CAISEAPLAGEQYV. DNA for the CDR3: TGTGCCATCAGTGAGGCTCCTCTAGCGGGCGAGCAGTACGTC.

The genes are TRBV30 and TRBJ2-4, with 10 positions matching TRBD2. The trim removed 0 bases at V and 6 bases at J, leaving 8 bases unmatched. CDR1 GTSNPN and CDR2 SVGIG come from the germline V gene (reference sequence). The CDR3 totals 16 residues. CDR3 coding DNA: TGTGCCTGGAGTGTAAAAAGCGGGGGGGCCGTAAACATTCAGTACTTC. Protein product: CAWSVKSGGAVNIQYF. Together with reference TRBV30 and TRBJ2-4, the CDR3 gives the full variable domain: SQTIHQWPATLVQPVGSPLSLECTVEGTSNPNLYWYRQAAGRGLQLLFYSVGIGQISSEVPQNLSASRPQDRQFILSSKKLLLSDSGFYLCAWSVKSGGAVNIQYFGAGTRLSVL.

This clone showed up just once. The chain combines TRBV19 with TRBJ2-7; tentatively, D is TRBD1 or TRBD2 (5 bases each). The V end was cut by 5 bases, the J end by 0 bases, with 8 bases between. Germline CDR1 LNHDA, CDR2 SQIVND (reference sequence). CDR3 length equals 13 residues. CDR3 in amino acids: CASSAGTSYEQYV. CDR3 in DNA: TGTGCCAGTAGTGCCGGGACCTCCTACGAGCAGTACGTC.

The chain employs TRBV6-1 and TRBJ2-1, with 9 bases that match TRBD1. CDR1 is MNHNS and CDR2 is SASEGT in the germline V gene. This CDR3 comprises 15 residues. The junction had 5 bases not matched to a gene; V was cut back by 4 bases and J by 4 bases. The CDR3 DNA follows: TGTGCCAGCAGTGCCGGACAGGGGTTATACAATGAGCAGTTCTTC. Encoded protein: CASSAGQGLYNEQFF.

The genes are TRBV7-2 and TRBJ1-1; D gene uncertain. This CDR3 contains 14 residues. V shed 0 bases and J shed 4 bases, with 9 bases lying between them. Germline values: CDR1 SGHTA, CDR2 FQGNSA. This CDR3 reads CASSLAGVGTEAFF. CDR3 DNA sequence: TGTGCCAGCAGCTTAGCGGGAGTGGGCACTGAAGCTTTCTTT.

The chain carries TRBV19 and TRBJ1-4, with 10 bases aligning to TRBD1. This CDR3 comprises 16 residues. J gave up 8 bases and V 4 bases, and 10 bases lay outside the gene matches. Per the germline V gene, CDR1 is LNHDA and CDR2 is SQIVND (reference sequence). The CDR3 nucleotides are TGTGCCAGTAGTACCCCGACCGGGACAGGGGACGAAAAACTGTTTTTT. This sequence encodes CASSTPTGTGDEKLFF.

The rearrangement links TRBV5-8 to TRBJ1-5; D ambiguous. The CDR3 is made up of 14 amino acids. V gave up 2 bases and J gave up 3 bases, with 9 bases separating them. The germline CDR1 and CDR2 sequences are SGHTS and YDEGEE. The CDR3 nucleotides are TGTGCCAGCAGCTTAAAATTGGACAATCAGCCCCAGCATTTT. Translated: CASSLKLDNQPQHF.

The rearrangement joins TRBV30 to TRBJ1-2; no definite D call. Trimming shortened V by 2 bases and J by 7 bases, and 17 bases separated the two germline ends. The length of the CDR3 is 14 residues. Germline lookup yields CDR1 GTSNPN and CDR2 SVGIG (reference sequence). CDR3 amino acids: CAWSNSLLGGGYTF. Written as DNA, the CDR3 is TGTGCCTGGAGTAACAGTCTGTTGGGTGGTGGCTACACCTTC.

The chain is built from TRBV13 and TRBJ2-1, with 10 positions matching TRBD2. CDR3 length: 16 amino acids. The germline CDR1 and CDR2 sequences are PRHDT and FYEKMQ (reference sequence). With 1 base clipped from V and 4 bases from J, the junction kept 4 bases outside the gene matches. The DNA for the CDR3 is TGTGCCAGCAGCTTAGTGCCTAGCGGGGGTTACAATGAGCAGTTCTTC. Its translation: CASSLVPSGGYNEQFF.

The chain carries TRBV4-3 and TRBJ1-1; D call uncertain. Germline values: CDR1 LGHNA, CDR2 YSLEER. CDR3 length equals 15 residues. Between the trimmed V and J ends, which lost 0 bases and 0 bases, there was a span of 8 bases. CDR3 protein: CASSQDNGLNTEAFF. The CDR3 nucleotides are TGCGCCAGCAGCCAAGATAACGGGCTGAACACTGAAGCTTTCTTT.

The gene calls are TRBV27 and TRBJ2-5; 10 bases map to TRBD2. The germline CDR1 and CDR2 sequences are MNHEY and SMNVEV (reference sequence). J gave up 4 bases and V 6 bases, and 5 bases lay outside the gene matches. CDR3 length: 14 amino acids. The CDR3 bases are TGTGCCAGCAGAGTAGCGGGAGGTGCAGAGACCCAGTACTTC. Translation: CASRVAGGAETQYF.

The chain combines TRBV7-6 with TRBJ2-1; 7 bases fit TRBD1. Germline V gives CDR1 SGHVS, CDR2 FNYEAQ. Losses at the gene ends were 5 bases for V and 0 bases for J; bases not matched to a gene: 7. The CDR3 sequence is 16 residues long. The CDR3 is CASSPLRGPSYNEQFF. DNA for the CDR3: TGTGCCAGCAGCCCACTAAGGGGGCCCTCCTACAATGAGCAGTTCTTC.

CDR3 sequence (DNA): TGCGCCAGCAGCCCCACCTGGACTAGCGGGAATGAGCAGTTCTTC. Protein sequence: CASSPTWTSGNEQFF. V is TRBV5-1 and J is TRBJ2-1, with 11 positions matching TRBD2. The CDR3 loop spans 15 amino acids. The germline V gene has CDR1 SGHRS and CDR2 YFSETQ. Trimming cost V 4 bases and J 7 bases; bases outside gene matches: 7. The full variable domain, rest sourced from reference TRBV5-1 and TRBJ2-1, is KAGVTQTPRYLIKTRGQQVTLSCSPISGHRSVSWYQQTPGQGLQFLFEYFSETQRNKGNFPGRFSGRQFSNSRSEMNVSTLELGDSALYLCASSPTWTSGNEQFFGPGTRLTVL.

This chain joins TRBV11-2 and TRBJ2-7; the D is unclear. The germline gives CDR1 SGHAT, CDR2 FQNNGV. V was trimmed by 2 bases and J by 2 bases, leaving 4 bases between them. The CDR3 is 12 residues long. The CDR3 sequence: CASSLTPYEQYF. DNA of the CDR3: TGTGCCAGCAGCTTAACACCCTACGAGCAGTACTTC. The full variable domain, its missing parts supplied by reference TRBV11-2 and TRBJ2-7, is EAGVAQSPRYKIIEKRQSVAFWCNPISGHATLYWYQQILGQGPKLLIQFQNNGVVDDSQLPKDRFSAERLKGVDSTLKIQPAKLEDSAVYLCASSLTPYEQYFGPGTRLTVT.

This sequence joins TRBV10-3 and TRBJ1-3; D is uncertain. This CDR3 is 14 amino acids long. The germline V gene has CDR1 ENHRY and CDR2 SYGVKD. The V and J ends lost 4 bases and 0 bases respectively, with 7 bases between them. CDR3 loop: CAISAQSSGNTIYF. The CDR3, as DNA: TGTGCCATCAGTGCTCAAAGCTCTGGAAACACCATATATTTT.

The chain combines TRBV29-1 with TRBJ2-7; perhaps TRBD1 as D (5 bases). V dropped 4 bases and J dropped 0 bases, with 10 bases sitting between them. Germline CDR1 SQVTM, CDR2 ANQGSEA. The CDR3 is 13 residues long. CDR3 nucleotide sequence: TGCAGCGTTGGGGGCCACGACTCCTACGAGCAGTACTTC. Protein: CSVGGHDSYEQYF.

The CDR3 coding sequence is TGTGCCAGCGGCTCATCTCAGGTCCAAAACATTCAGTACTTC. It codes for CASGSSQVQNIQYF. This sequence joins TRBV2 and TRBJ2-4; D not resolved. V shed 8 bases and J shed 5 bases, with 16 bases lying between them. CDR1 SNHLY and CDR2 FYNNEI come from the germline V gene. This CDR3 region has 14 residues.

The J gene is TRBJ2-1, the V gene TRBV5-1; D gene unclear. Deletions cut 5 bases from V and 3 bases from J, with 12 bases between. Germline CDR1 and CDR2: SGHRS and YFSETQ. The CDR3 sequence is 14 residues long. In nucleotides, the CDR3 is TGCGCCAGCAGTCCCACGCAAGTCTACAATGAGCAGTTCTTC. This sequence encodes CASSPTQVYNEQFF.

The V and J genes are TRBV11-2 and TRBJ1-6; D remains ambiguous. V lost 6 bases to trimming and J lost 2 bases, with 11 bases between them. The CDR3 sequence is 15 residues long. Germline V gene sequence: CDR1 SGHAT, CDR2 FQNNGV. In DNA, the CDR3 is TGTGCCAGCAGTACGAAGGGCACCTATAATTCACCCCTCCACTTT. Protein sequence: CASSTKGTYNSPLHF. The full variable domain, rest sourced from reference TRBV11-2 and TRBJ1-6, is EAGVAQSPRYKIIEKRQSVAFWCNPISGHATLYWYQQILGQGPKLLIQFQNNGVVDDSQLPKDRFSAERLKGVDSTLKIQPAKLEDSAVYLCASSTKGTYNSPLHFGNGTRLTVT.

This rearrangement joins TRBV18 to TRBJ1-2; weak D call: TRBD1 (6 bases). Trimming removed 2 bases from V and 2 bases from J, with 9 bases in between. The CDR3 sequence is 14 residues long. Germline loops: CDR1 KGHSH, CDR2 LQKENI. CDR3: CASSPAQGNYGYTF. The CDR3 DNA is TGTGCCAGCTCACCAGCACAGGGAAACTATGGCTACACCTTC.

This chain connects TRBV10-1 to TRBJ2-7; D ambiguous. V lost 0 bases, J lost 6 bases, and 15 bases lay in between. The germline CDR1 and CDR2 sequences are WNHNN and SYGVQD (reference sequence). The CDR3 is 15 amino acids. For the CDR3, the DNA is TGCGCCAGCAGTGAGTCCTTCCGCCCGGGTGGCGAGCAGTACTTC. This sequence encodes CASSESFRPGGEQYF.